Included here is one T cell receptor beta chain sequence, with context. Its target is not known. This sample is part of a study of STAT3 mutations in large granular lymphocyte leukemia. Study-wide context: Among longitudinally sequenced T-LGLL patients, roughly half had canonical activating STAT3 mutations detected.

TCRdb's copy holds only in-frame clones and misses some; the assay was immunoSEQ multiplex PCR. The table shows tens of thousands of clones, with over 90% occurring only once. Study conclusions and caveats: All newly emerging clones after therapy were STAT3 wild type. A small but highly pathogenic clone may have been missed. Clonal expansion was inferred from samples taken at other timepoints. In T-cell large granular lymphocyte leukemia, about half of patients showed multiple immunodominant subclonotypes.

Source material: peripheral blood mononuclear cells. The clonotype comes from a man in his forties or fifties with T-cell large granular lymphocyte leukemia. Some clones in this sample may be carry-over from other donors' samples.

In DNA form, the CDR3 reads TGTGCCAGCAGCCAGACAGGTACCCTCTCCTACGAGCAGTACTTC. It encodes CASSQTGTLSYEQYF. The V and J genes are TRBV14 and TRBJ2-7; TRBD1 is a possible D gene (6 bases). This CDR3 spans 15 amino acids. V lost 3 bases and J 0 bases, leaving 12 bases between the germline ends. The germline CDR1 and CDR2 sequences are SGHDN and FVKESK.